These 14 T cell receptor beta chains share one sample of origin, sequenced in a study of T cell repertoires in cytomegalovirus infection. Their target antigens are unknown. Each CDR3 protein gets one entry after TCRdb re-called the reads with MiXCR. The sample holds roughly 340,000 distinct CDR3 sequences; 25% to 35% are singletons and the top ten take over 15%. The sample in question was cultured PBMCs, obtained from culture after CMV antigen stimulation. These TCRs come from a human donor in good health (CMV status not recorded). Some clones in this sample may be carry-over from other donors' samples.

This clonotype was observed a few times. The chain combines TRBV24-1 with TRBJ1-1, with 7 bases fitting TRBD1. The CDR3 is 13 amino acids. V dropped 2 bases and J dropped 5; count of bases not matched to a gene: 1. Germline CDR1 reads KGHDR; CDR2 reads SFDVKD. CDR3 sequence: CATSDYRGTEAFF. CDR3 DNA sequence: TGTGCCACCAGTGATTACAGGGGTACTGAAGCTTTCTTT.

Concerning this clonotype: This may stem from a read error, because a much larger clone lies one nucleotide away. Since no conserved phenylalanine or tryptophan closes the CDR3, a read error is the likely cause. The V and J genes are TRBV7-3 and TRBJ2-1, with 8 bases matching TRBD2. The CDR3 runs to 17 residues. Germline V gene data show CDR1 as SGHTA and CDR2 as FQGTGA. V gave up 1 base and J gave up 1 base; unmatched junction bases: 6. DNA of the CDR3: TGTGCCAGCAGCTTAATGGCGGGGACTAGGTCCTACAATGAGCAGTTCCTC. Encoded protein: CASSLMAGTRSYNEQFL.

This chain joins TRBV7-3 and TRBJ2-3; TRBD2 aligns across 10 bases. The CDR3 length is 16 residues. Per germline, CDR1 SGHTA and CDR2 FQGTGA. V shed 2 bases and J 4 bases; nucleotides not matched to a gene: 6. The CDR3: CASSLLAGEGADTQYF. The CDR3 DNA follows: TGTGCCAGCAGCTTACTAGCGGGAGAGGGTGCAGATACGCAGTATTTT.

The CDR3 coding sequence is TGTGCCAGCACTATACGGGAGGTAGCTAATTCACCCCTCCACTTT. Amino acid sequence: CASTIREVANSPLHF. The chain employs TRBV12-3 or TRBV12-4 and TRBJ1-6, with D uncertain. The CDR3 is 15 residues long. Trimming took 7 bases from V and 6 from J, leaving 16 bases between them.

This clonotype was seen a handful of times. For the CDR3, the DNA is TGCGCCAGCAGCTTGGGGGACCTGGGGAATGAGCAGTTCTTC. Translated, it gives CASSLGDLGNEQFF. The genes are TRBV5-1 and TRBJ2-1; D assignment may be TRBD1 or TRBD2 (5 bases each). CDR1 is SGHRS, CDR2 YFSETQ, per germline. CDR3 size: 14 residues. V was clipped by 0 bases and J by 7 bases, with 11 bases between them.

This clonotype was counted a few times. The chain is built from TRBV12-3 or TRBV12-4 and TRBJ2-5; D tentatively fits TRBD1 or TRBD2 (7 bases each). This CDR3 is 14 amino acids long. Trimming shortened V by 4 bases and J by 5 bases, and 14 bases separated the two germline ends. Written as DNA, the CDR3 is TGTGCCAGCAGTTCAGGGGGGGCCTGGGAGACCCAGTACTTC. It yields the protein CASSSGGAWETQYF.

The rearrangement joins TRBV7-3 to TRBJ1-2; 9 bases are a match to TRBD1. J was trimmed by 7 bases and V by 5 bases; bases with no gene match: 5. The V gene's germline CDR1 is SGHTA and CDR2 FQGTGA. CDR3 length equals 13 residues. The CDR3 loop is CASSRDRDGGYTF. CDR3 in DNA: TGTGCCAGCAGCCGGGACAGGGATGGTGGCTACACCTTC.

V is TRBV11-2 and J is TRBJ1-1; TRBD1 aligns across 8 bases. Losses at the gene ends were 4 bases for V and 4 bases for J; bases not matched to a gene: 2. This CDR3 spans 13 amino acids. CDR1 is SGHAT, CDR2 FQNNGV, per germline. The CDR3 DNA reads as TGTGCCAGCAGCTATACAGGGGGCACTGAAGCTTTCTTT. This translates into CASSYTGGTEAFF.

This chain connects TRBV19 to TRBJ1-5, with D perhaps TRBD1 (5 bases). Germline-derived CDR1 and CDR2 are LNHDA and SQIVND (reference sequence). The length of the CDR3 is 12 residues. V was cut by 9 bases and J by 2 bases, with 8 bases left in between. The CDR3 DNA reads TGTGCCAGCTGGGGGGGCAATCAGCCCCAGCATTTT. This encodes CASWGGNQPQHF.

The V and J genes are TRBV6-1 and TRBJ1-5; tentatively, D is TRBD1 (5 bases). The CDR3 spans 14 residues. Trimming cost V 7 bases and J 3 bases, with 13 bases left between them. Germline V lookup: CDR1 MNHNS, CDR2 SASEGT. CDR3 DNA: TGTGCCAGCACCATACCGGGACCCAATCAGCCCCAGCATTTT. This codes for CASTIPGPNQPQHF.

This sequence joins TRBV28 and TRBJ2-5, with 9 bases identical to TRBD1. V shed 0 bases and J 1 base; nucleotides not matched to a gene: 0. This CDR3 spans 15 amino acids. Per the germline V gene, CDR1 is MDHEN and CDR2 is SYDVKM. CDR3 sequence (DNA): TGTGCCAGCAGTTTATGGGACAGGGGCCAAGAGACCCAGTACTTC. As protein: CASSLWDRGQETQYF. Full variable domain (outside the CDR3, taken from reference TRBV28 and TRBJ2-5): DVKVTQSSRYLVKRTGEKVFLECVQDMDHENMFWYRQDPGLGLRLIYFSYDVKMKEKGDIPEGYSVSREKKERFSLILESASTNQTSMYLCASSLWDRGQETQYFGPGTRLLVL.

This clonotype was counted between two and nine times. This chain connects TRBV5-1 to TRBJ2-2, with a weak D call TRBD2 (5 bases). CDR1 is SGHRS, CDR2 YFSETQ, per germline. The V end lost 0 bases, the J end lost 5 bases, and 17 bases lay between the germline ends. The CDR3 totals 17 residues. Here the CDR3 DNA reads TGCGCCAGCAGCTTGGCCGGCGGGCTAGCTGTGACCGGGGAGCTGTTTTTT. Translating gives CASSLAGGLAVTGELFF.

CDR3 in DNA: TGTGCCAGCAGCCCTTTGACGCCCACCGGGGAGCTGTTTTTT. Protein product: CASSPLTPTGELFF. V and J are TRBV7-9 and TRBJ2-2; D is uncertain. Germline V gene sequence: CDR1 SEHNR, CDR2 FQNEAQ (reference sequence). V lost 5 bases to trimming and J lost 4 bases, with 11 bases between them. The CDR3 extends over 14 amino acids.

The rearrangement joins TRBV27 to TRBJ2-7, with 12 bases matching TRBD2. The CDR3 has 16 amino acids. In germline, CDR1 is MNHEY, CDR2 SMNVEV (reference sequence). Germline trimming cut 5 bases from V and 0 bases from J; bases unmatched to any gene: 5. CDR3: CASSILAGGHSYEQYF. The CDR3 nucleotides read TGTGCCAGCAGTATTCTAGCGGGGGGGCACTCCTACGAGCAGTACTTC.